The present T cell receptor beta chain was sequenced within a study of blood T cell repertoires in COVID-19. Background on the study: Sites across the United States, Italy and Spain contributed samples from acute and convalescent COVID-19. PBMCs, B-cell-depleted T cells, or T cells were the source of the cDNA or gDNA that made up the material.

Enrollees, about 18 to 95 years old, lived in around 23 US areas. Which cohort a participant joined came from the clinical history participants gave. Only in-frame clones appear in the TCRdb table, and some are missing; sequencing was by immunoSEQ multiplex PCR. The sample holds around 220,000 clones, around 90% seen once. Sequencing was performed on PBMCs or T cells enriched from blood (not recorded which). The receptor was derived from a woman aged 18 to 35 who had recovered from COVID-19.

CDR3 amino acids: CASSLDRDEQYF. The CDR3 DNA sequence: TGCGCCAGCAGCTTGGACAGGGACGAGCAGTACTTC. V is TRBV5-1 and J is TRBJ2-7; D possibly corresponds to TRBD1 (6 bases). V was trimmed by 0 bases and J by 5 bases, leaving 6 bases between them. CDR3 length: 12 amino acids. Germline CDR1 SGHRS, CDR2 YFSETQ.